Listed here is a single TCR beta chain. The trim removed 5 bases at V and 2 bases at J, leaving 11 bases unmatched. The germline V gene encodes CDR1 PRHDT and CDR2 FYEKMQ (reference sequence). The CDR3 totals 16 residues. The sample comes from a study of shared clonotypes between healthy human individuals. For the study at large: Each donor had three CD4 naive, three CD4 memory, two CD8 naive and one CD8 memory plate.

Some clones are missing from TCRdb's copy, which holds only in-frame ones; the method was immunoSEQ multiplex PCR. The sample records around 690,000 clones, roughly 88% being singletons. Source material: memory CD8+ T cells from PBMCs. Subset of the sample: CD45RO+ cells pooled with CCR7-negative TemRA cells. The chain has TRBV13 and TRBJ2-7; 8 bases are a match to TRBD2. The receptor was derived from a man between 18 and 35 years old in good health. Some clones in this sample may be carry-over from other donors' samples. The CDR3 nucleotides are TGTGCCAGCAGCATAAATACGGGACTAGGAGCCTACGAGCAGTACTTC. It yields the protein CASSINTGLGAYEQYF.